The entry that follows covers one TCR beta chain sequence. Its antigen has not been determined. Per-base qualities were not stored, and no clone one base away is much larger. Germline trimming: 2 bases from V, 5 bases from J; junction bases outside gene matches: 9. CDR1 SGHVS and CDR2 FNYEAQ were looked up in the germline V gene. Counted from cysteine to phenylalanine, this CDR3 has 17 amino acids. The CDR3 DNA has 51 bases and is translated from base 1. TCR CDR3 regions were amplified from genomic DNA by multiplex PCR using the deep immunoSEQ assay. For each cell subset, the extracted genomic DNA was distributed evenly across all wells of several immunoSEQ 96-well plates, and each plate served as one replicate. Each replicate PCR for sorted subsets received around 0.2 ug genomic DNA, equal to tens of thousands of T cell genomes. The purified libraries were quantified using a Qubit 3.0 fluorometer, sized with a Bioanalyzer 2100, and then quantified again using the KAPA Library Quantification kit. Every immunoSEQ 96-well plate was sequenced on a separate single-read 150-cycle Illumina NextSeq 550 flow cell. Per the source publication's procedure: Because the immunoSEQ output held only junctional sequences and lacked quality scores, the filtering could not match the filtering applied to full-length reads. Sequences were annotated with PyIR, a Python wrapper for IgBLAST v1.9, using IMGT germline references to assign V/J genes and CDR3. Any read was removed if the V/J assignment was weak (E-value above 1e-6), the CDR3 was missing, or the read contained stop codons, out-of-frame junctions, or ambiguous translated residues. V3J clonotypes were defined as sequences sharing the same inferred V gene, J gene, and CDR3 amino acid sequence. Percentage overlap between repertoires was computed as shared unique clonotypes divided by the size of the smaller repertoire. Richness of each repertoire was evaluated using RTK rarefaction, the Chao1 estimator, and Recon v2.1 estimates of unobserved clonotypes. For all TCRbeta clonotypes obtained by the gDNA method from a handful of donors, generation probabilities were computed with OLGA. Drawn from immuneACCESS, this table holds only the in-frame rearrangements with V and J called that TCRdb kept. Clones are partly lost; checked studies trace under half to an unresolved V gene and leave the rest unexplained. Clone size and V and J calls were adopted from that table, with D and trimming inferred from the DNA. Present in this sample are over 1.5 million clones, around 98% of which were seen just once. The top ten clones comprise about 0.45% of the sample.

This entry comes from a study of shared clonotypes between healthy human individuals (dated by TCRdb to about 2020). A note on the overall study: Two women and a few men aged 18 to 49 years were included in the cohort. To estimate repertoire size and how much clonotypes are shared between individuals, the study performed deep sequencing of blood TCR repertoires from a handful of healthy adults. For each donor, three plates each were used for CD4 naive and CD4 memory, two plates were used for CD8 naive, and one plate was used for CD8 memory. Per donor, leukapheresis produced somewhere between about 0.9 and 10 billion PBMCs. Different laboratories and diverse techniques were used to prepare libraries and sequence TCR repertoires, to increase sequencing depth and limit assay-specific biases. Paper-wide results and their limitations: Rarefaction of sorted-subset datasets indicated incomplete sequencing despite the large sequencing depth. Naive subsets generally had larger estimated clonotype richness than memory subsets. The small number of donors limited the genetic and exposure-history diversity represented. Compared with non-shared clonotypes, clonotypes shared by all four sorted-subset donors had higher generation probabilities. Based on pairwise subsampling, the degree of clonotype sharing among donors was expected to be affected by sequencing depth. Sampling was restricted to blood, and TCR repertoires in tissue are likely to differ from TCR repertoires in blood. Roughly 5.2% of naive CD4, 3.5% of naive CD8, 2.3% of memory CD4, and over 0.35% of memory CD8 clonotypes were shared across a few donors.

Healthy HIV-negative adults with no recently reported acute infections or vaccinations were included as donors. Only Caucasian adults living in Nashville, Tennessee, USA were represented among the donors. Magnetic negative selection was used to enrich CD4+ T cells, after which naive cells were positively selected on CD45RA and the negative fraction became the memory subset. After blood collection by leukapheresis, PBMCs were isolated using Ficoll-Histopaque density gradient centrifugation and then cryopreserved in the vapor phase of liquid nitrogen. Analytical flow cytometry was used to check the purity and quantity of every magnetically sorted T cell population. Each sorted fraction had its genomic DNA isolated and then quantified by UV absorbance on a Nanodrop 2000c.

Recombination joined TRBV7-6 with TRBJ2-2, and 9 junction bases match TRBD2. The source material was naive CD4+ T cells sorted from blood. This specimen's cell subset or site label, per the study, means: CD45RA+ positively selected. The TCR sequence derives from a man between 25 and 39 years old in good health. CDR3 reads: CASSLTLAGDGTGELFF. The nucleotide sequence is TGTGCCAGCAGCTTAACTTTAGCGGGAGATGGGACCGGGGAGCTGTTTTTT. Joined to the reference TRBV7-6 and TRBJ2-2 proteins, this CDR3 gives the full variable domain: GAGVSQSPRYKVTKRGQDVALRCDPISGHVSLYWYRQALGQGPEFLTYFNYEAQQDKSGLPNDRFSAERPEGSISTLTIQRTEQRDSAMYRCASSLTLAGDGTGELFFGEGSRLTVL.